Shown below are 13 T cell receptor beta chains from a single sample sequenced in a study of regulatory T cells in long-lasting Graves disease. Arm-PCR with iRepertoire HTBI primers amplified the CDR3 regions for these TCR beta libraries. TCRdb reanalysed the multiplex PCR reads using MiXCR and keeps one entry per CDR3 protein. The sample records over 350,000 distinct CDR3 sequences, approximately 16% being singletons. Sample time point: newly diagnosed GD, antithyroid drugs for less than 3 months. Making the TCR library involved RNA that had been extracted from PBMCs. The sample also formed part of further work on T cells in Graves' hyperthyroidism and ophthalmopathy.

The sample consisted of peripheral blood mononuclear cells (PBMCs), taken at new diagnosis, from a patient treated with antithyroid drugs. Every receptor here comes from a woman between 40 and 55 years old with Graves disease.

Many counts were recorded for this clonotype. This chain links TRBV6-1 with TRBJ2-7, with no clear D. The CDR3 contains 15 residues. Trimming removed 2 bases at V and 3 bases at J, with 14 bases between. The germline gives CDR1 MNHNS, CDR2 SASEGT. The CDR3 bases are TGTGCCAGCAGTGAAACCGGCGCAGATAACTACGAGCAGTACTTC. Its protein is CASSETGADNYEQYF.

This chain uses TRBV9 with TRBJ1-4; D ambiguous. Germline V gene data show CDR1 as SGDLS and CDR2 as YYNGEE. The CDR3 is 14 residues long. The V gene lost 0 bases and the J gene lost 8 bases, with 11 bases spanning the gap. The chain's CDR3 is CASSVDGLAEKLFF. The CDR3 region has the DNA TGTGCCAGCAGCGTAGATGGTCTTGCGGAAAAACTGTTTTTT. The variable domain in full, completed from reference TRBV9 and TRBJ1-4, reads DSGVTQTPKHLITATGQRVTLRCSPRSGDLSVYWYQQSLDQGLQFLIQYYNGEERAKGNILERFSAQQFPDLHSELNLSSLELGDSALYFCASSVDGLAEKLFFGSGTQLSVL.

In this sample, this clonotype turned up a few times. V and J are TRBV19 and TRBJ2-1; perhaps TRBD1 as D (5 bases). Germline CDR1 reads LNHDA; CDR2 reads SQIVND (reference sequence). This CDR3 spans 10 amino acids. V was shortened by 6 bases and J by 15 bases, with 12 bases between the two germline ends. The CDR3 loop reads CASSTMGRFF. DNA for the CDR3: TGTGCCAGTAGCACAATGGGGCGGTTCTTC.

This clonotype occurred a few times. The CDR3 here is CASGQGLPYEQYF. The CDR3 DNA reads TGTGCCAGCGGTCAGGGGTTACCCTACGAGCAGTACTTC. The gene calls are TRBV6-1 and TRBJ2-7; weak D call: TRBD1 (6 bases). This CDR3 has 13 residues. Germline CDR1 MNHNS, CDR2 SASEGT. The V end lost 8 bases, the J end lost 2 bases, and 13 bases lay between the germline ends.

This clonotype was seen at least ten times. The chain employs TRBV20-1 and TRBJ2-1; 16 positions agree with TRBD2. The CDR3 is 16 residues long. V lost 5 bases to trimming and J lost 7 bases; unmatched junction nucleotides: 8. In germline, CDR1 is DFQATT, CDR2 SNEGSKA (reference sequence). In DNA form, the CDR3 reads TGCAGTGCTTGGGGACTAGCGGGAGGGGGTGGGAATGAGCAGTTCTTC. It yields the protein CSAWGLAGGGGNEQFF.

This clonotype turned up a few times. The chain combines TRBV7-9 with TRBJ2-2; possible D gene TRBD1, 5 bases. This CDR3 region has 15 residues. The germline V gene encodes CDR1 SEHNR and CDR2 FQNEAQ (reference sequence). V lost 2 bases and J 3 bases, leaving 10 bases between the germline ends. The CDR3 loop is CASSLPTGYTGELFF. CDR3 DNA sequence: TGTGCCAGCAGCTTACCCACAGGATACACCGGGGAGCTGTTTTTT.

This clonotype was detected ten times or more. The J gene is TRBJ2-1, the V gene TRBV7-8; D possibly matches TRBD1 or TRBD2 (5 bases each). This CDR3 region has 16 residues. Germline V gives CDR1 SGHVS, CDR2 FQNEAQ. The V end lost 3 bases, the J end lost 0 bases, and 12 bases lay between the germline ends. The CDR3 DNA reads TGTGCCAGCAGCTTCAGGGAAAGCGGCTCCTACAATGAGCAGTTCTTC. Translated, it gives CASSFRESGSYNEQFF.

This clonotype was detected many times. The J gene is TRBJ2-1, the V gene TRBV7-2, with D unresolved. In germline, CDR1 is SGHTA, CDR2 FQGNSA. The length of the CDR3 is 11 residues. V shed 6 bases and J shed 8 bases, with 8 bases lying between them. DNA for the CDR3: TGTGCCAGCAGTCGGTTGTATGAGCAGTTCTTC. Its translation is CASSRLYEQFF. Full variable domain (remainder filled in from reference TRBV7-2 and TRBJ2-1): GAGVSQSPSNKVTEKGKDVELRCDPISGHTALYWYRQSLGQGLEFLIYFQGNSAPDKSGLPSDRFSAERTGGSVSTLTIQRTQQEDSAVYLCASSRLYEQFFGPGTRLTVL.

On this clonotype itself: A read error may be the cause here, since a much bigger clone is one base away. The V and J genes are TRBV11-2 and TRBJ2-1, with D uncertain. Germline V gene data show CDR1 as SGHAT and CDR2 as FQNNGV. The CDR3 runs to 13 residues. The CDR3 DNA reads TGTGCCAGCCCCCCTGGAGTCTACGATGAGCAGTTCTTC. This codes for CASPPGVYDEQFF.

This clonotype was seen at least ten times. This chain links TRBV6-2 or TRBV6-3 with TRBJ2-7; D may be TRBD1 or TRBD2 (5 bases each). V was cut by 3 bases and J by 2 bases, with 11 bases left in between. Germline V CDR1 and CDR2: MNHEY, SVGEGT. The CDR3 is 14 residues long. CDR3 in amino acids: CASSYGDGPYEQYF. The CDR3 region has the DNA TGTGCCAGCAGTTATGGGGACGGACCCTACGAGCAGTACTTC.

This clonotype appeared a few times. One end of the junction is discordant with germline, which a read error may explain. The chain joins TRBV20-1 to TRBJ1-3; D unresolved. Germline assignment: CDR1 DFQATT and CDR2 SNEGSKA (reference sequence). There are 12 residues in the CDR3. This CDR3 reads CGASDGGNTIYF. The CDR3 DNA sequence: TGCGGTGCTTCCGACGGCGGAAACACCATATATTTT.

This chain joins TRBV30 and TRBJ1-6; TRBD1 might be the D (6 bases). Germline values: CDR1 GTSNPN, CDR2 SVGIG (reference sequence). CDR3 size: 19 residues. V dropped 0 bases and J dropped 0 bases, with 18 bases sitting between them. The CDR3 loop is CAWSVSRDITRSYNSPLHF. CDR3 sequence (DNA): TGTGCCTGGAGTGTATCCCGGGACATCACCCGCTCCTATAATTCACCCCTCCACTTT. Supplemented by reference TRBV30 and TRBJ1-6, the full variable domain reads SQTIHQWPATLVQPVGSPLSLECTVEGTSNPNLYWYRQAAGRGLQLLFYSVGIGQISSEVPQNLSASRPQDRQFILSSKKLLLSDSGFYLCAWSVSRDITRSYNSPLHFGNGTRLTVT.

There are many counts of this clonotype. The chain recombines TRBV3-1 with TRBJ1-5; D is undetermined. The V end lost 2 bases, the J end lost 0 bases, and 5 bases lay between the germline ends. Germline-derived CDR1 and CDR2 are LGHDT and YNNKEL (reference sequence). The CDR3 loop spans 14 amino acids. CDR3 loop: CASSQQFSNQPQHF. The CDR3, as DNA: TGTGCCAGCAGCCAACAGTTTAGCAATCAGCCCCAGCATTTT.